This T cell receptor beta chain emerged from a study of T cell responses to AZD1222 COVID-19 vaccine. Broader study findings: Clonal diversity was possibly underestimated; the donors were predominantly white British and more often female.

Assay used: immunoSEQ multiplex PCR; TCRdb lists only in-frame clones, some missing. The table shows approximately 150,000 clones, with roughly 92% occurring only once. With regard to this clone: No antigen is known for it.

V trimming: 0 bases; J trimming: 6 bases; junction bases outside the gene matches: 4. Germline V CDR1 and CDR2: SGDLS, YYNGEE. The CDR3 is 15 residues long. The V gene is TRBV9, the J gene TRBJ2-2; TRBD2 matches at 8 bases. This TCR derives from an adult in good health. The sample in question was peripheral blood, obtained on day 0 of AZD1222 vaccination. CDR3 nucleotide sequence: TGTGCCAGCAGCGTAGGTAGCGGGACACCCGGGGAGCTGTTTTTT. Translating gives CASSVGSGTPGELFF.